The 15 T cell receptor beta chains reported below all come from one sample, sequenced in a study of blood T cell repertoires in COVID-19. TCRdb's table, derived via immunoSEQ multiplex PCR, lists solely in-frame clones and lacks some. The sample gives 200,000 to 250,000 clones, 84% of which show up once; 5.5% to 7.5% is in the top ten. The sequenced material came from PBMCs or T cells enriched from blood (not recorded which). These receptors originate from a woman between 35 and 50 years old who had recovered from COVID-19.

This chain links TRBV5-1 with TRBJ1-4; D remains unclear. In germline, CDR1 is SGHRS, CDR2 YFSETQ. The CDR3 covers 15 residues. V lost 0 bases to trimming and J lost 2 bases, with 8 bases between them. In DNA form, the CDR3 reads TGCGCCAGCAGCTTGGCCGGGAGCACTAATGAAAAACTGTTTTTT. It specifies CASSLAGSTNEKLFF.

The chain has TRBV30 and TRBJ2-1, with a possible D match to TRBD2 (6 bases). V lost 5 bases to trimming and J lost 8 bases, with 25 bases between them. The germline gives CDR1 GTSNPN, CDR2 SVGIG (reference sequence). There are 16 residues in the CDR3. Written as DNA, the CDR3 is TGTGCCTGGGGTCGCCTGAGGAGGGCGGAAATGGATGAGCAGTTCTTC. Protein sequence: CAWGRLRRAEMDEQFF. The variable domain in full, with the rest retrieved from reference TRBV30 and TRBJ2-1, is SQTIHQWPATLVQPVGSPLSLECTVEGTSNPNLYWYRQAAGRGLQLLFYSVGIGQISSEVPQNLSASRPQDRQFILSSKKLLLSDSGFYLCAWGRLRRAEMDEQFFGPGTRLTVL.

The CDR3, as DNA: TGTGCCAGCAGTTTAAGCTACGACAGGAACACTGAAGCTTTCTTT. Amino acids: CASSLSYDRNTEAFF. J is TRBJ1-1 and V is TRBV28; D might be TRBD1 (5 bases). The CDR3 covers 15 residues. The ends were cut back, 2 bases at V and 1 base at J, with 11 bases in the middle. The germline V gene encodes CDR1 MDHEN and CDR2 SYDVKM.

J is TRBJ2-3 and V is TRBV6-4, with D possibly being TRBD2 (5 bases). Germline CDR1 MRHNA, CDR2 SNTAGT. Trimming left V 4 bases short and J 0 bases short, with 11 bases between. This CDR3 has 15 residues. CDR3 nucleotides: TGTGCCAGCAGTGCCTCCGGGGTTAGCACAGATACGCAGTATTTT. Translating it yields CASSASGVSTDTQYF.

The V gene is TRBV13, the J gene TRBJ2-1; 7 nucleotides match TRBD2. J gave up 7 bases and V 5 bases, and 14 bases lay outside the gene matches. The CDR3 length is 16 residues. Germline-derived CDR1 and CDR2 are PRHDT and FYEKMQ (reference sequence). CDR3 sequence: CASSLDGEGKPNEQFF. The CDR3 nucleotides are TGTGCCAGCAGCCTCGATGGGGAGGGGAAACCGAATGAGCAGTTCTTC.

The chain uses TRBV10-3 and TRBJ2-5; the D is unclear. Germline CDR1 reads ENHRY; CDR2 reads SYGVKD. The CDR3 totals 13 residues. Trimming left V 3 bases short and J 3 bases short, with 8 bases between. In DNA, the CDR3 is TGTGCCATCAGTGAAGCCCTGGAAGAGACCCAGTACTTC. Translating it yields CAISEALEETQYF.

The rearrangement links TRBV10-3 to TRBJ1-4; 7 bases line up with TRBD1. The CDR3 is 15 residues long. The ends lost 3 bases at V and 5 bases at J; junction bases unmatched: 6. In germline, CDR1 is ENHRY, CDR2 SYGVKD. CDR3 protein: CAISDSGTENEKLFF. The CDR3 bases are TGTGCCATCAGTGACTCCGGGACAGAGAATGAAAAACTGTTTTTT.

This chain links TRBV11-3 with TRBJ2-1; 7 bases agree with TRBD2. The CDR3 loop spans 16 amino acids. The V gene's germline CDR1 is SGHNT and CDR2 YENEEA. J gave up 4 bases and V 10 bases, and 16 bases lay outside the gene matches. The CDR3 DNA reads as TGTGCCATTTCGGGGGACTATCCCCCTACTTACAATGAGCAGTTCTTC. It codes for CAISGDYPPTYNEQFF.

This clone appeared a single time. The rearrangement links TRBV5-1 to TRBJ2-7, with 9 positions matching TRBD1. With 1 base clipped from V and 2 bases from J, the junction kept 4 bases outside the gene matches. Germline V lookup: CDR1 SGHRS, CDR2 YFSETQ. The CDR3 extends over 15 amino acids. CDR3 amino acids: CASSLSGTGPYEQYF. The DNA of the CDR3 is TGCGCCAGCAGCTTGAGCGGGACAGGGCCCTACGAGCAGTACTTC.

This chain links TRBV6-1 with TRBJ1-2, with a tentative D call TRBD1 (5 bases). Germline CDR1 is MNHNS and CDR2 is SASEGT. Trimming left V 0 bases short and J 4 bases short, with 9 bases between. This CDR3 comprises 14 residues. Written as DNA, the CDR3 is TGTGCCAGCAGTGAAGCGCACAGGTCCTATGGCTACACCTTC. Protein product: CASSEAHRSYGYTF.

The chain links TRBV11-2 to TRBJ2-1, with 11 bases identical to TRBD2. V was clipped by 1 base and J by 4 bases; unmatched bases: 6. Germline V gene sequence: CDR1 SGHAT, CDR2 FQNNGV. The CDR3 is 17 residues long. CDR3 coding DNA: TGTGCCAGCAGCTTAGGCGGGGGGACTAGCGGATACAATGAGCAGTTCTTC. Translating it yields CASSLGGGTSGYNEQFF.

The CDR3 nucleotides read TGTGCCAGCAGTCTGACTAGCGGGAGGACCATGAAACTGGACGAGCAGTACGTC. Its protein product is CASSLTSGRTMKLDEQYV. V usage is TRBV2 and J usage is TRBJ2-7; 13 positions agree with TRBD2. Germline V gives CDR1 SNHLY, CDR2 FYNNEI. The V and J ends lost 5 bases and 5 bases, in that order; junction bases with no gene match: 15. This CDR3 contains 18 residues.

The chain employs TRBV14 and TRBJ2-1; TRBD1 matches 8 bases. V shed 4 bases and J 4 bases; nucleotides not matched to a gene: 9. The germline V gene has CDR1 SGHDN and CDR2 FVKESK. The CDR3 is made up of 16 amino acids. In DNA form, the CDR3 reads TGTGCCAGCAGCCGCCTAGACAGGGGCCCTTACAATGAGCAGTTCTTC. Protein: CASSRLDRGPYNEQFF.

The CDR3 DNA follows: TGTGCCAGCAGCTTAAAAACAGGGGGAAATCAGCCCCAGCATTTT. Its protein product is CASSLKTGGNQPQHF. The chain has TRBV7-8 and TRBJ1-5, with 8 positions matching TRBD1. Trimming cost V 2 bases and J 4 bases; bases outside gene matches: 4. The CDR3 spans 15 residues. Germline V gene data show CDR1 as SGHVS and CDR2 as FQNEAQ.

This clone came up a few times. The chain has TRBV29-1 and TRBJ2-2, with D hard to call. The germline V and J ends were trimmed by 3 bases and 1 base, with 6 bases remaining between them. Germline V gene data show CDR1 as SQVTM and CDR2 as ANQGSEA. The CDR3 runs 13 residues. CDR3: CSVDKRNTGELFF. CDR3 DNA sequence: TGCAGCGTTGATAAGAGGAACACCGGGGAGCTGTTTTTT.